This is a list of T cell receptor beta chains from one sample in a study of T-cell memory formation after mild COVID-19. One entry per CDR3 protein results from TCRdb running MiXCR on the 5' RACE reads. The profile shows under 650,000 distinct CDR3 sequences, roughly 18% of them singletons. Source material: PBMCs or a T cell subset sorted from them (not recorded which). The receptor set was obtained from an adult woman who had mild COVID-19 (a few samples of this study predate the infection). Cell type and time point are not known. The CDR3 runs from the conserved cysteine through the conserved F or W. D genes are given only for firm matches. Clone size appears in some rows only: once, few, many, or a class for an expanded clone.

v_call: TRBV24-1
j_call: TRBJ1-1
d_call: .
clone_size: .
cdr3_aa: CATSDSAAPVTEAFF
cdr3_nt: TGTGCCACCAGTGACTCAGCCGCCCCGGTCACTGAAGCTTTCTTT

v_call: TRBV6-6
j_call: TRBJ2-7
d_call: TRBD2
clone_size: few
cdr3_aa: CASIVFRASGTYEQYF
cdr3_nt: TGTGCCAGCATCGTGTTCAGGGCTAGCGGAACCTACGAGCAGTACTTC

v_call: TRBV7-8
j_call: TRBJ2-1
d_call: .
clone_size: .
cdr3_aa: CASSSKATQSSYNEQFF
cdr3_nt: TGTGCCAGCAGCTCTAAGGCGACACAGAGCTCCTACAATGAGCAGTTCTTC

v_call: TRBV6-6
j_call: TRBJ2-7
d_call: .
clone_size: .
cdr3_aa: CASSYSVGAGYEQYF
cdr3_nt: TGTGCCAGCAGTTACTCCGTGGGAGCCGGCTACGAGCAGTACTTC

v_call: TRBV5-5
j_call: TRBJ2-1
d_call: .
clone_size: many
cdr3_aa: CASSQLGNEQFF
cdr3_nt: TGTGCCAGCAGCCAACTTGGCAATGAGCAGTTCTTC

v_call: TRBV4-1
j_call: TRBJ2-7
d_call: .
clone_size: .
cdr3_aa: CASSQVLESYEQYF
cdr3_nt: TGCGCCAGCAGCCAAGTTTTGGAGTCCTACGAGCAGTACTTC

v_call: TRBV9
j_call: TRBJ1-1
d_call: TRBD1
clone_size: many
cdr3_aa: CASSVVPQGAEAFF
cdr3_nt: TGTGCCAGCAGCGTAGTCCCACAGGGGGCGGAAGCTTTCTTT

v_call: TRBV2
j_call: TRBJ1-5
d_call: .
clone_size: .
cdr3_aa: CASTYKSVGNQPQHF
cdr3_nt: TGTGCCAGCACCTACAAGAGCGTCGGCAATCAGCCCCAGCATTTT

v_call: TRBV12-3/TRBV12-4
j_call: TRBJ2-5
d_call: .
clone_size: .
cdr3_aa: CASSPAMLLGPQYF
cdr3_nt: TGTGCCAGCAGTCCAGCTATGCTGCTGGGGCCCCAGTACTTC

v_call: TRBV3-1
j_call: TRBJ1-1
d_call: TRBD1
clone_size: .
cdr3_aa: CASSHTGTENTEAFF
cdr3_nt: TGTGCCAGCAGCCATACCGGGACAGAGAACACTGAAGCTTTCTTT

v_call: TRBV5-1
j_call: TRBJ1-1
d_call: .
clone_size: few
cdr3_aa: CASSLQELLRPEAFF
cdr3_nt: TGCGCCAGCAGCCTACAGGAGTTGTTACGTCCTGAAGCTTTCTTT

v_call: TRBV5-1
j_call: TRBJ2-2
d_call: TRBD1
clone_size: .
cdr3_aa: CASRPGGYSYTGELFF
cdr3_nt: TGCGCCAGCAGACCAGGGGGCTACAGCTACACCGGGGAGCTGTTTTTT

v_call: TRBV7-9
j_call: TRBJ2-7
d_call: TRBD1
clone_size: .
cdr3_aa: CASSSGTGKSYEQYF
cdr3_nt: TGTGCCAGCAGCTCCGGGACAGGAAAATCCTACGAGCAGTACTTC

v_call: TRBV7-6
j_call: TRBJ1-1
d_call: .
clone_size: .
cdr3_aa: CASSSAGNTEAFF
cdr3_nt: TGTGCCAGCAGCTCTGCGGGGAACACTGAAGCTTTCTTT

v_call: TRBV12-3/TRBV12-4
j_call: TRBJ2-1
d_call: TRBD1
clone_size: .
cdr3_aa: CASSLRTGTGTGNEQFF
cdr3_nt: TGTGCCAGCAGCCTACGAACCGGGACAGGCACCGGCAATGAGCAGTTCTTC

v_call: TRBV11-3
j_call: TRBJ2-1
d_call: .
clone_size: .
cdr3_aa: CASSLAGGLGNYNEQFF
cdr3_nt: TGTGCCAGCAGCTTAGCTGGGGGCCTCGGCAACTACAATGAGCAGTTCTTC

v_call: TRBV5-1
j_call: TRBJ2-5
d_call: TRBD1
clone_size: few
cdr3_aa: CASSLTGGDETQYF
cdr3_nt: TGCGCCAGCAGCTTGACAGGGGGCGATGAGACCCAGTACTTC

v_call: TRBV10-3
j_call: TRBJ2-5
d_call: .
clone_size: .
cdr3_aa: CAISESRPETQYF
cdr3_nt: TGTGCCATCAGTGAGTCGAGGCCGGAGACCCAGTACTTC

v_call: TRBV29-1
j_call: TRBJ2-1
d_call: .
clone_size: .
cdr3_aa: CSVVGGSYNEQFF
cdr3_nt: TGCAGCGTTGTAGGCGGCTCCTACAATGAGCAGTTCTTC

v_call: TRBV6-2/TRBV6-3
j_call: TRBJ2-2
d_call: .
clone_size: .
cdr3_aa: CASSYHRMTSPNMGGELFF
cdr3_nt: TGTGCCAGCAGTTACCATAGAATGACATCCCCCAATATGGGCGGGGAGCTGTTTTTT

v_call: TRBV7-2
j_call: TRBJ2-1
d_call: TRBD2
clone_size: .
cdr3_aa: CASSAGLVAEQFF
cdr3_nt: TGTGCCAGCAGCGCGGGACTAGTGGCTGAGCAGTTCTTC

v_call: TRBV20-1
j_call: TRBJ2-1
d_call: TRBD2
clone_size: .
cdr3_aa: CSARGLAILNEQFF
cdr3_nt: TGCAGTGCTAGGGGACTAGCGATACTTAATGAGCAGTTCTTC

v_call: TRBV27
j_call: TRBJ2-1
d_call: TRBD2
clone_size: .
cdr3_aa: CASSLSMYLAVPYNEQFF
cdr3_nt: TGTGCCAGCAGTTTATCGATGTACCTAGCGGTACCTTACAATGAGCAGTTCTTC

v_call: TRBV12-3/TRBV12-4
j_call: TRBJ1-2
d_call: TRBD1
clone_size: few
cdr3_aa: CASSSRDREPYGYTF
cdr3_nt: TGTGCCAGCAGTTCGCGGGACAGGGAACCCTATGGCTACACCTTC

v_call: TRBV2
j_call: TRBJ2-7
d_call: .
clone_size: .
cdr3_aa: CASSGTDVDYEQYF
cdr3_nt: TGTGCCAGCAGTGGGACAGATGTTGACTACGAGCAGTACTTC

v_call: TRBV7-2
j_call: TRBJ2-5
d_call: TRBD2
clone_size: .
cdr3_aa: CASSSSGIETQYF
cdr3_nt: TGTGCCAGCAGCTCTAGCGGGATTGAGACCCAGTACTTC

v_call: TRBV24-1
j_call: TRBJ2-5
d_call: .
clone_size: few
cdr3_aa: CATSNKETQYF
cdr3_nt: TGTGCCACCAGTAACAAGGAGACCCAGTACTTC

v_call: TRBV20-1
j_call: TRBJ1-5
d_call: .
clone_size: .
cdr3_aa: CSASNNRGVSGNQPQHF
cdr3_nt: TGCAGTGCTAGTAATAATCGGGGGGTGAGCGGCAATCAGCCCCAGCATTTT

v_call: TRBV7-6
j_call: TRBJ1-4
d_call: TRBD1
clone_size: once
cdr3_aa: CASSPPLTGDNDEKLFF
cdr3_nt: TGTGCCAGCAGCCCACCCCTGACAGGGGACAATGATGAAAAACTGTTTTTT

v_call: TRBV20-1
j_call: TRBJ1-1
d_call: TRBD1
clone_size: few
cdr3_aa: CSASRTGNTEAFF
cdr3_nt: TGCAGTGCTTCACGGACAGGGAACACTGAAGCTTTCTTT

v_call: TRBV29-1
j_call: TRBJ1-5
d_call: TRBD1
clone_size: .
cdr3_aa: CSVGDRDNQPQHF
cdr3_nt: TGCAGCGTTGGGGACAGGGACAATCAGCCCCAGCATTTT

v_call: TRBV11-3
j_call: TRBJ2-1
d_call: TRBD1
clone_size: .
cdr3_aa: CASSLDHRGRLNEQFF
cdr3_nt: TGTGCCAGCAGCTTAGATCACAGGGGGAGGCTCAATGAGCAGTTCTTC

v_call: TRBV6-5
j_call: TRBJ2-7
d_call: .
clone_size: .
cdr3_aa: CASSAGFFYEQYF
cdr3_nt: TGTGCCAGCAGTGCGGGATTCTTCTACGAGCAGTACTTC

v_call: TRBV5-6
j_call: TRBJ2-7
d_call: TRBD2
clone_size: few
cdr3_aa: CASSLTGLAVYEQYF
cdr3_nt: TGTGCCAGCAGCCTAACCGGACTAGCGGTTTACGAGCAGTACTTC

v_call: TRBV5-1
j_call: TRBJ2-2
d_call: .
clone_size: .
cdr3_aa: CASSLVAGSNTGELFF
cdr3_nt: TGCGCCAGCAGCTTGGTGGCAGGGTCGAACACCGGGGAGCTGTTTTTT

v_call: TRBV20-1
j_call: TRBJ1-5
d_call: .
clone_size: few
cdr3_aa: CSASVSGYSNQPQHF
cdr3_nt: TGCAGTGCTAGTGTATCGGGGTATAGCAATCAGCCCCAGCATTTT

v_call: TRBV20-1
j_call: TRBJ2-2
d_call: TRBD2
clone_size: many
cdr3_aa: CSARTSGDTGELFF
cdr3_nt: TGCAGTGCGCGGACTAGCGGAGACACCGGGGAGCTGTTTTTT

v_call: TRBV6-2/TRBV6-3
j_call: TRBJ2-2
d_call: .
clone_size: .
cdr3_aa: CASQTPTGELFF
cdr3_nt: TGTGCCAGCCAGACACCAACCGGGGAGCTGTTTTTT

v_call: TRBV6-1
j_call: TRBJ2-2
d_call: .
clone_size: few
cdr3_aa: CASSRRELFF
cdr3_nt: TGTGCCAGCAGTAGAAGGGAGCTGTTTTTT

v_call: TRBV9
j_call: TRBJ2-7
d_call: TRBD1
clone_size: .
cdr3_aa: CASSPPTGQGNYEQYF
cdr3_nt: TGTGCCAGCAGCCCACCTACGGGACAGGGGAACTACGAGCAGTACTTC

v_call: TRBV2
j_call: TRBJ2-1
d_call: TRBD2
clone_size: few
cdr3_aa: CASITSGLSSYNEQFF
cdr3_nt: TGTGCCAGCATCACTAGCGGCCTAAGCTCCTACAATGAGCAGTTCTTC

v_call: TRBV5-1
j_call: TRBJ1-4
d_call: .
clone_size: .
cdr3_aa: CASSLIGVMGEKLFF
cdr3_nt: TGCGCCAGCAGCTTGATCGGAGTCATGGGAGAAAAACTGTTTTTT

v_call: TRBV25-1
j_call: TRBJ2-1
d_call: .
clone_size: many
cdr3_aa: CASSEGGQDYNEQFF
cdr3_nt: TGTGCCAGCAGTGAGGGAGGACAGGACTACAATGAGCAGTTCTTC

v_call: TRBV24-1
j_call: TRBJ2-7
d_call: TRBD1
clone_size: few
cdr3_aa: CATSDSGTGAYEQYF
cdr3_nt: TGTGCCACCAGTGATTCCGGGACAGGGGCCTACGAGCAGTACTTC

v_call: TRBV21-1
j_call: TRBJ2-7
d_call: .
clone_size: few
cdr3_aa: CASLRGYF
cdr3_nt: TGTGCCAGCTTGAGGGGGTACTTC

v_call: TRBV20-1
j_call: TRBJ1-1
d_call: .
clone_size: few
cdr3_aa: CSARGDPNTEAFF
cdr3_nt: TGCAGTGCTAGAGGTGACCCAAACACTGAAGCTTTCTTT

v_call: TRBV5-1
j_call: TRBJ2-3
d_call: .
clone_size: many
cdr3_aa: CASYVLPGTDTQYF
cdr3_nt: TGCGCCAGCTACGTCTTGCCCGGCACAGATACGCAGTATTTT

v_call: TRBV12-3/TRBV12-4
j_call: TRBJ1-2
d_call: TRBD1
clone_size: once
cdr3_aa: CASSPRQGHGYTF
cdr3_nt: TGTGCCAGCAGTCCTAGACAGGGCCATGGCTACACCTTC

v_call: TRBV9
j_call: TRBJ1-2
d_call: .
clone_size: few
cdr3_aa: CASSDPAFYGYTF
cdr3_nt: TGTGCCAGCAGCGATCCGGCTTTCTATGGCTACACCTTC

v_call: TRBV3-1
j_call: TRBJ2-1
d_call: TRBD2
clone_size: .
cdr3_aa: CASSQWTSGGRGNEQFF
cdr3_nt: TGTGCCAGCAGCCAATGGACTAGCGGGGGCCGGGGGAATGAGCAGTTCTTC

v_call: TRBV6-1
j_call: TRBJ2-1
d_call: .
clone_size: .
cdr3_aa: CASSGPRRDEVLVYNEQFF
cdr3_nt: TGTGCCAGCAGTGGCCCCCGGAGAGACGAGGTTTTGGTCTACAATGAGCAGTTCTTC